This T cell receptor (beta chain) comes out of a study of regulatory T cells in long-lasting Graves disease. The overall study: For a period under 3 months, newly diagnosed Graves' patients had taken antithyroid drugs.

Time point of the sample: newly diagnosed GD, antithyroid drugs for less than 3 months. There was RNA extracted from PBMCs, and the TCR library was made from it. Germline-derived CDR1 and CDR2 are LGHNT and FRNRAP. V was trimmed by 4 bases and J by 2 bases, leaving 10 bases between them. The CDR3 consists of 14 residues. Many counts were recorded for this clonotype. What it recognizes is unknown. HTBI primers from iRepertoire and Arm-PCR of CDR3 regions yielded the TCR beta libraries. TCRdb reprocessed the multiplex PCR reads via MiXCR and lists one record per CDR3 protein. The sample holds 300,000 to 450,000 distinct CDR3 sequences, about 16% seen once. Study results and limitations: Persistent disease preferred TRBV28, TRBJ1-2 and TRBJ2-5. Shared public clonotypes totalled about 2,800 in persistent patients, compared with about a thousand in new patients. TCR diversity in persistent Graves' patients was below that of newly diagnosed ones.

The receptor's source is a female donor with Graves disease. The material sequenced was peripheral blood mononuclear cells (PBMCs), taken at new diagnosis, from a patient treated with antithyroid drugs. This chain joins TRBV12-5 and TRBJ2-3, with D unresolved. CDR3 bases: TGTGCTAGTGGTTCTACAGCTACCACAGATACGCAGTATTTT. This gives the protein CASGSTATTDTQYF.